One and the same sample provided the 25 T cell receptor beta chains below, sequenced in a study of T cells after yellow fever vaccination. One entry per CDR3 protein results from TCRdb running MiXCR on the 5' RACE reads. The table includes more than 200,000 distinct CDR3 sequences, more than 3.5% detected once. Sequencing was performed on PBMCs, taken 15 days after the yellow fever booster vaccination. The receptors come from a man aged 18 to 30 who received the YFV17D yellow fever vaccine.

In its sample, this clonotype was seen many times. This chain uses TRBV5-1 with TRBJ2-7; 7 bases fit TRBD2. CDR1 is SGHRS, CDR2 YFSETQ, per germline. The CDR3 totals 14 residues. V trimming: 2 bases; J trimming: 4 bases; junction bases outside the gene matches: 6. CDR3 sequence reads: CASSFFQRGYEQYF. DNA of the CDR3: TGCGCCAGCAGCTTCTTCCAGCGGGGTTACGAGCAGTACTTC.

This clonotype was seen ten or more times. This chain connects TRBV20-1 to TRBJ2-5; 8 nucleotides match TRBD1. Trimming took 1 base from V and 5 from J; bases not matched to a gene: 6. Germline lookup yields CDR1 DFQATT and CDR2 SNEGSKA (reference sequence). This CDR3 region has 14 residues. CDR3 in DNA: TGCAGTGCTAGAGTCGGCAGGGGGCAGGAGACCCAGTACTTC. Amino acids: CSARVGRGQETQYF.

This clonotype was observed many times. V usage is TRBV20-1 and J usage is TRBJ2-1; D not certain. Germline lookup yields CDR1 DFQATT and CDR2 SNEGSKA (reference sequence). Trimming left V 4 bases short and J 8 bases short, with 12 bases between. CDR3 length: 12 residues. CDR3 in DNA: TGCAGTGCTATGATCGGCCCGCATGAGCAGTTCTTC. Its translation is CSAMIGPHEQFF.

This clonotype showed up many times. CDR3 nucleotides: TGTGCTAGCGCCGAACAGTTAGGATCACCCCTCCACTTT. This encodes CASAEQLGSPLHF. The rearrangement uses TRBV7-7 and TRBJ1-6; D is ambiguous. Germline V gives CDR1 SSHAT, CDR2 FNYEAQ (reference sequence). This CDR3 is 13 amino acids long.

The chain carries TRBV5-6 and TRBJ2-3, with D unresolved. This CDR3 spans 12 amino acids. Germline-derived CDR1 and CDR2 are SGHDT and YYEEEE. Trimming pared 0 bases from V and 7 bases from J, leaving 6 bases between. Written as DNA, the CDR3 is TGTGCCAGCAGCTTGGGTCTAAATACGCAGTATTTT. Its protein is CASSLGLNTQYF.

This clonotype was counted many times. The chain is built from TRBV12-3 or TRBV12-4 and TRBJ1-2; D uncertain. Trimming removed 6 bases at V and 6 bases at J, with 8 bases between. This CDR3 is built from 11 residues. CDR3 coding DNA: TGTGCCAGCAGCTACAGAAATGGCTACACCTTC. Translation gives CASSYRNGYTF.

This clonotype was found many times. The chain couples TRBV6-5 to TRBJ1-2, with 9 positions matching TRBD1. The CDR3 loop spans 15 amino acids. V lost 2 bases, J lost 4 bases, and 5 bases stayed unmatched. Germline V gives CDR1 MNHEY, CDR2 SVGAGI. This CDR3 reads CASSYKGQGVYGYTF. For the CDR3, the DNA is TGTGCCAGCAGTTACAAGGGACAGGGAGTCTATGGCTACACCTTC.

There are many counts of this clonotype. The chain combines TRBV28 with TRBJ2-5; 8 bases map to TRBD1. J gave up 6 bases and V 10 bases, and 7 bases lay outside the gene matches. Germline V gene data show CDR1 as MDHEN and CDR2 as SYDVKM. CDR3 length: 12 residues. The DNA for the CDR3 is TGTGCCACTGAGGACAGGGTGAAGACCCAGTACTTC. Protein sequence: CATEDRVKTQYF.

This clonotype has only a few counts. This chain connects TRBV20-1 to TRBJ2-3; D perhaps matches TRBD2 (6 bases). V dropped 0 bases and J dropped 1 base, with 14 bases sitting between them. Germline CDR1 DFQATT, CDR2 SNEGSKA (reference sequence). This CDR3 has 16 residues. This CDR3 is CSARDRYPGGTDTQYF. The CDR3 DNA reads TGCAGTGCTAGAGATCGCTATCCGGGGGGCACAGATACGCAGTATTTT.

In this sample, this clonotype turned up many times. The genes are TRBV5-1 and TRBJ1-4; D might be TRBD1 (5 bases). V gave up 4 bases and J gave up 0 bases, with 13 bases separating them. This CDR3 is 16 amino acids long. Germline lookup yields CDR1 SGHRS and CDR2 YFSETQ. Here the CDR3 DNA reads TGCGCCAGCAGCCGCGACAGTTTTGCAACTAATGAAAAACTGTTTTTT. Protein: CASSRDSFATNEKLFF.

This clonotype was seen ten or more times. The chain employs TRBV29-1 and TRBJ1-1, with a tentative D call TRBD1 (6 bases). Trimming stripped 4 bases from V and 5 bases from J, with 17 bases between. This CDR3 has 14 amino acids. Germline V lookup: CDR1 SQVTM, CDR2 ANQGSEA. The CDR3 DNA reads TGCAGCGTTGTTGTTGGGACAAGGAGTACTGAAGCTTTCTTT. Its protein product is CSVVVGTRSTEAFF. The whole variable domain, filled in from reference TRBV29-1 and TRBJ1-1, reads SAVISQKPSRDICQRGTSLTIQCQVDSQVTMMFWYRQQPGQSLTLIATANQGSEATYESGFVIDKFPISRPNLTFSTLTVSNMSPEDSSIYLCSVVVGTRSTEAFFGQGTRLTVV.

This clonotype was detected many times. The gene calls are TRBV4-3 and TRBJ1-6, with 9 bases that match TRBD1. The CDR3 contains 18 residues. J was trimmed by 4 bases and V by 6 bases; bases with no gene match: 13. Looked up from germline, CDR1 is LGHNA and CDR2 is YSLEER. This CDR3 reads CASSPTPGQGPYNSPLHF. DNA of the CDR3: TGCGCCAGCAGTCCAACCCCGGGACAGGGACCTTATAATTCACCCCTCCACTTT.

J is TRBJ1-2 and V is TRBV12-3 or TRBV12-4, with D possibly matching TRBD1 (5 bases). V lost 5 bases and J 2 bases, leaving 9 bases between the germline ends. This CDR3 has 13 amino acids. CDR3 region: CASSEQVNYGYTF. DNA for the CDR3: TGTGCCAGCAGTGAACAGGTCAACTATGGCTACACCTTC.

The sample holds many counts of this clonotype. This chain joins TRBV12-3 or TRBV12-4 and TRBJ2-3; TRBD2 aligns across 11 bases. The ends lost 5 bases at V and 0 bases at J; junction bases unmatched: 7. This CDR3 is 17 amino acids long. The CDR3 sequence: CASSVTRTSGSTDTQYF. CDR3 DNA: TGTGCCAGCAGTGTAACTCGGACTAGCGGGAGCACAGATACGCAGTATTTT.

Many counts were recorded for this clonotype. The chain couples TRBV6-6 to TRBJ2-3; 9 nucleotides align to TRBD2. Per germline, CDR1 MNHNY and CDR2 SVGAGI (reference sequence). The CDR3 sequence is 19 residues long. V shed 2 bases, J shed 0 bases, and the junction held 12 bases outside the gene matches. The CDR3 nucleotides read TGTGCCAGCAGTTACACCACAGCGGGGGGCAAACCTAGCACAGATACGCAGTATTTT. Translating gives CASSYTTAGGKPSTDTQYF.

This clonotype was seen at least ten times. This rearrangement joins TRBV5-1 to TRBJ2-2; 9 bases align to TRBD1. CDR1 is SGHRS, CDR2 YFSETQ, per germline. This CDR3 spans 15 amino acids. Losses at the gene ends were 4 bases for V and 3 bases for J; bases not matched to a gene: 4. For the CDR3, the DNA is TGCGCCAGCAGCGTACAGGGGGCAGACACCGGGGAGCTGTTTTTT. This gives the protein CASSVQGADTGELFF.

This clonotype was picked up many times. The chain has TRBV19 and TRBJ1-2; a possible D gene is TRBD1 (5 bases). This CDR3 is 15 amino acids long. Germline V gives CDR1 LNHDA, CDR2 SQIVND (reference sequence). Deletions cut 9 bases from V and 0 bases from J, with 17 bases between. DNA for the CDR3: TGTGCCAGCTCGGGGGGACTTATAGCTAACTATGGCTACACCTTC. Residues: CASSGGLIANYGYTF.

Many counts were recorded for this clonotype. The genes are TRBV5-6 and TRBJ1-2; D ambiguous. Germline V CDR1 and CDR2: SGHDT, YYEEEE. V lost 0 bases to trimming and J lost 4 bases, with 10 bases between them. The CDR3 covers 14 residues. Here the CDR3 reads CASSLVGQPYGYTF. CDR3 sequence (DNA): TGTGCCAGCAGCTTGGTAGGGCAGCCCTATGGCTACACCTTC.

This clonotype was observed at least ten times. The J gene is TRBJ1-3, the V gene TRBV7-2, with D perhaps matching TRBD1 (5 bases). The CDR3 extends over 14 amino acids. The V and J ends lost 3 bases and 4 bases respectively, with 10 bases between them. Per germline, CDR1 SGHTA and CDR2 FQGNSA. CDR3 bases: TGTGCCAGCAGCTTTACAGGAGGGGGAAACACCATATATTTT. Translation: CASSFTGGGNTIYF.

This clonotype was counted at least ten times. The rearrangement uses TRBV14 and TRBJ2-1; D gene uncertain. The CDR3 spans 13 residues. Germline CDR1 reads SGHDN; CDR2 reads FVKESK. With 2 bases removed from V and 4 bases from J, the gap between germline ends came to 6 bases. The CDR3 reads CASSQPRYNEQFF. In nucleotides, the CDR3 is TGTGCCAGCAGCCAACCGCGGTACAATGAGCAGTTCTTC. The whole variable domain, filled in from reference TRBV14 and TRBJ2-1, reads EAGVTQFPSHSVIEKGQTVTLRCDPISGHDNLYWYRRVMGKEIKFLLHFVKESKQDESGMPNNRFLAERTGGTYSTLKVQPAELEDSGVYFCASSQPRYNEQFFGPGTRLTVL.

J is TRBJ2-3 and V is TRBV19; TRBD2 might be the D (6 bases). This CDR3 region has 15 residues. Trimming shortened V by 5 bases and J by 5 bases, and 17 bases separated the two germline ends. Germline V CDR1 and CDR2: LNHDA, SQIVND (reference sequence). CDR3 nucleotide sequence: TGTGCCAGTAGTCCGAACCGGGGACTTTTAGATACGCAGTATTTT. It encodes CASSPNRGLLDTQYF.

The table lists this clonotype with many counts. This chain uses TRBV3-1 with TRBJ2-1; 11 bases agree with TRBD2. The CDR3 length is 18 residues. Germline loops: CDR1 LGHDT, CDR2 YNNKEL (reference sequence). J gave up 6 bases and V 4 bases, and 14 bases lay outside the gene matches. The CDR3 region is CASSPQPILAGGPNEQFF. In DNA form, the CDR3 reads TGTGCCAGCAGCCCCCAGCCTATTCTAGCGGGGGGTCCCAATGAGCAGTTCTTC.

This clonotype was seen repeatedly, ten times or more. This chain joins TRBV5-1 and TRBJ2-7; 9 bases line up with TRBD1. The CDR3 consists of 16 residues. Germline CDR1 SGHRS, CDR2 YFSETQ. The V and J ends lost 4 bases and 5 bases, in that order; junction bases with no gene match: 13. The CDR3 nucleotides are TGCGCCAGCAGCCGAGGACAGGGGTTATCGGTCGACGAGCAGTACTTC. Translated: CASSRGQGLSVDEQYF.

This clonotype showed up many times. In nucleotides, the CDR3 is TGCGCCAGCAGCCAAGAGCCCTCACGCCAGGGCTACACCTTC. It is translated as CASSQEPSRQGYTF. V is TRBV4-3 and J is TRBJ1-2; D gene ambiguous. The V gene's germline CDR1 is LGHNA and CDR2 YSLEER. The V and J ends lost 0 bases and 8 bases respectively, with 13 bases between them. This CDR3 contains 14 residues.

This chain's CDR3 is CSAKLEGYEQYV. CDR3 nucleotide sequence: TGCAGTGCTAAATTGGAGGGGTACGAGCAGTACGTC. The chain combines TRBV20-1 with TRBJ2-7; perhaps TRBD2 as D (6 bases). Germline lookup yields CDR1 DFQATT and CDR2 SNEGSKA (reference sequence). Between the trimmed V and J ends, which lost 4 bases and 4 bases, there was a span of 11 bases. The CDR3 runs to 12 residues.